This TCR beta chain was sequenced during a study of T cells in Graves' hyperthyroidism and ophthalmopathy. Germline V lookup: CDR1 DFQATT, CDR2 SNEGSKA (reference sequence). V lost 0 bases and J lost 5; bases outside the gene matches: 9. The CDR3 sequence is 17 residues long. This clonotype came up many times. Researchers amplified the TCR beta CDR3 regions from RNA transcripts. During a first-round RT-PCR of the TCR CDR3, the HTBI primer set was used. MiXCR was run by TCRdb on the multiplex PCR reads, yielding one entry per CDR3 protein. This sample has under 650,000 distinct CDR3 sequences; around 15% occur once, and the top ten carry around 3.9%.

The chain carries TRBV20-1 and TRBJ2-7; TRBD2 matches at 14 bases. The sequence was obtained from a woman aged 25 to 39 with Graves' hyperthyroidism. Sequences were obtained from blood. CDR3 nucleotides: TGCAGTGCTAGAGATCCTTGGGTGGGACTAGCGGGAGACGAGCAGTACTTC. This sequence encodes CSARDPWVGLAGDEQYF.